The 29 T cell receptor beta chains in this list originate from one sample, sequenced in a study of blood T cell repertoires in COVID-19. Clones were read by immunoSEQ multiplex PCR, and TCRdb kept only the in-frame ones, dropping some. The sample records a few hundred thousand clones, more than 85% being singletons. What was sequenced was peripheral blood. The receptors derive from a man aged 18 to 29 with active or convalescent COVID-19.

This clone occurred once. The CDR3 nucleotides are TGTGCCAGCAGCGTAGCGGGCGGGAGGGCCTACGAGCAGTACTTC. Translating gives CASSVAGGRAYEQYF. The V and J genes are TRBV9 and TRBJ2-7; 9 positions agree with TRBD2. Germline assignment: CDR1 SGDLS and CDR2 YYNGEE. The CDR3 runs to 15 residues. V lost 0 bases, J lost 2 bases, and 3 bases stayed unmatched.

The V gene is TRBV7-2, the J gene TRBJ2-1, with a weak D call TRBD2 (5 bases). Trimming stripped 1 base from V and 4 bases from J, with 8 bases between. The CDR3 consists of 14 residues. Germline CDR1 and CDR2: SGHTA and FQGNSA. CDR3 loop: CASSLDWTYNEQFF. In DNA, the CDR3 is TGTGCCAGCAGCTTAGACTGGACTTACAATGAGCAGTTCTTC.

The chain is built from TRBV7-9 and TRBJ2-6; weak D call: TRBD2 (5 bases). V was trimmed by 7 bases and J by 2 bases, leaving 9 bases between them. CDR3 size: 14 residues. Germline V gene data show CDR1 as SEHNR and CDR2 as FQNEAQ (reference sequence). The CDR3 DNA sequence: TGTGCCAGCAAGTCGAGGGCTGGGGCCAACGTCCTGACTTTC. It translates to CASKSRAGANVLTF.

This clone was detected only once. V usage is TRBV11-2 and J usage is TRBJ2-7; 8 bases agree with TRBD1. The CDR3 is made up of 12 amino acids. The germline V gene has CDR1 SGHAT and CDR2 FQNNGV. With V trimmed by 4 bases and J by 8 bases, 4 bases remained unmatched. CDR3 DNA sequence: TGTGCCAGCAGCTCGGACAGGGAACAGCAGTACTTC. Protein: CASSSDREQQYF.

This rearrangement joins TRBV3-1 (or the pseudogene TRBV3-2) to TRBJ2-7, with D possibly matching TRBD2 (6 bases). This CDR3 spans 15 amino acids. Deletions cut 4 bases from V and 0 bases from J, with 13 bases between. CDR1 is LGHDT, CDR2 YNNKEL, per germline (reference sequence). The CDR3 reads CASSPGTSLSYEQYF. CDR3 nucleotide sequence: TGTGCCAGCAGCCCCGGGACTTCCCTCTCCTACGAGCAGTACTTC.

This chain links TRBV29-1 with TRBJ2-7; TRBD2 matches 10 bases. Germline trimming cut 4 bases from V and 2 bases from J; bases unmatched to any gene: 8. This CDR3 comprises 15 residues. Looked up from germline, CDR1 is SQVTM and CDR2 is ANQGSEA. CDR3 sequence (DNA): TGCAGCGTTGTACCGGGACTAGCGTCAACCTACGAGCAGTACTTC. Translating gives CSVVPGLASTYEQYF.

This chain joins TRBV24-1 and TRBJ2-3; TRBD1 agrees at 9 bases. Germline CDR1 KGHDR, CDR2 SFDVKD. Trimming at V came to 0 bases and at J to 1 base, leaving 13 bases not matched to a gene. The CDR3 spans 20 residues. The chain's CDR3 is CATSDLRVGGQGHRTDTQYF. The CDR3 nucleotides are TGTGCCACCAGTGATTTGCGGGTAGGAGGACAGGGGCATCGCACAGATACGCAGTATTTT.

The rearrangement uses TRBV9 and TRBJ2-3; TRBD2 matches 10 bases. The CDR3 sequence is 15 residues long. Germline V lookup: CDR1 SGDLS, CDR2 YYNGEE. The ends lost 1 base at V and 5 bases at J; junction bases unmatched: 4. CDR3 nucleotides: TGTGCCAGCAGCGTACTAGCGGGAGTTGGAGATACGCAGTATTTT. As protein: CASSVLAGVGDTQYF.

V gene TRBV10-3 combines with J gene TRBJ1-5; D ambiguous. The V and J ends lost 2 bases and 2 bases respectively, with 7 bases between them. The CDR3 spans 14 residues. The germline V gene encodes CDR1 ENHRY and CDR2 SYGVKD. CDR3 sequence: CAISEREGNQPQHF. Here the CDR3 DNA reads TGTGCCATCAGTGAGCGGGAGGGCAATCAGCCCCAGCATTTT.

The chain joins TRBV7-3 to TRBJ2-1; no firm D call. CDR3 size: 12 residues. V lost 3 bases to trimming and J lost 5 bases, with 5 bases between them. Germline V CDR1 and CDR2: SGHTA, FQGTGA. Here the CDR3 reads CASSFNNNEQFF. The CDR3 coding sequence is TGTGCCAGCAGCTTCAACAACAATGAGCAGTTCTTC.

The V call is TRBV3-1 (or the pseudogene TRBV3-2), the J call TRBJ2-5; TRBD2 matches 7 bases. Germline V gene lookup returns CDR1 LGHDT and CDR2 YNNKEL (reference sequence). J was trimmed by 2 bases and V by 1 base; bases with no gene match: 13. The CDR3 has 18 residues. In DNA form, the CDR3 reads TGTGCCAGCAGCCAAGTCGGCGGGGCGGGAGCCCGTCAAGAGACCCAGTACTTC. Its translation is CASSQVGGAGARQETQYF.

The chain has TRBV4-3 and TRBJ1-3, with a possible D match to TRBD1 (5 bases). The CDR3 has 14 residues. Germline assignment: CDR1 LGHNA and CDR2 YSLEER. The germline V and J ends were trimmed by 1 base and 7 bases, with 11 bases remaining between them. CDR3 sequence: CASSQVQGGNTIYF. The CDR3, as DNA: TGCGCCAGCAGCCAAGTCCAGGGAGGGAACACCATATATTTT.

V is TRBV5-6 and J is TRBJ2-7, with 11 bases fitting TRBD1. The CDR3 extends over 15 amino acids. From germline, CDR1 is SGHDT and CDR2 YYEEEE. The junction had 6 bases not matched to a gene; V was cut back by 0 bases and J by 7 bases. In nucleotides, the CDR3 is TGTGCCAGCAGCTTGGCCGGGACAGGGGGTGCGGAGCAGTACTTC. It specifies CASSLAGTGGAEQYF. Full variable domain (remainder filled in from reference TRBV5-6 and TRBJ2-7): DAGVTQSPTHLIKTRGQQVTLRCSPKSGHDTVSWYQQALGQGPQFIFQYYEEEERQRGNFPDRFSGHQFPNYSSELNVNALLLGDSALYLCASSLAGTGGAEQYFGPGTRLTVT.

The rearrangement uses TRBV5-4 and TRBJ2-3, with a possible D match to TRBD1 (5 bases). Germline assignment: CDR1 SGHNT and CDR2 YYREEE (reference sequence). Trimming cost V 0 bases and J 3 bases, with 8 bases left between them. The CDR3 has 14 residues. CDR3 DNA sequence: TGTGCCAGCAGCTTGGATCCAGGGACAGATACGCAGTATTTT. It yields the protein CASSLDPGTDTQYF.

This sequence joins TRBV28 and TRBJ2-7; TRBD2 agrees at 10 bases. The V and J ends lost 4 bases and 6 bases, in that order; junction bases with no gene match: 6. The V gene's germline CDR1 is MDHEN and CDR2 SYDVKM. This CDR3 has 14 amino acids. In DNA form, the CDR3 reads TGTGCCAGCAGTTCACCCCGACTAGCGGGCGAGCAGTACTTC. Translation: CASSSPRLAGEQYF.

The chain uses TRBV19 and TRBJ1-2; possibly TRBD1 for D (6 bases). Germline CDR1 LNHDA, CDR2 SQIVND (reference sequence). Between the trimmed V and J ends, which lost 4 bases and 14 bases, there was a span of 23 bases. The CDR3 runs to 14 residues. CDR3 bases: TGTGCCAGTAGTACAGACAGGCAACAAGTGGCTTTGACCTTC. Translation gives CASSTDRQQVALTF.

The V call is TRBV6-5, the J call TRBJ2-1; D gene unclear. This CDR3 spans 12 amino acids. V was pared by 5 bases and J by 4 bases, with 6 bases between. Germline CDR1 MNHEY, CDR2 SVGAGI. The CDR3 region has the DNA TGTGCCAGCAGTCGCGATTACAATGAGCAGTTCTTC. The encoded protein is CASSRDYNEQFF.

V usage is TRBV2 and J usage is TRBJ1-2; the D gene is possibly TRBD1 (5 bases). The CDR3 extends over 12 amino acids. V lost 4 bases and J lost 6, with 9 bases in between. Germline CDR1 is SNHLY and CDR2 is FYNNEI. DNA of the CDR3: TGTGCCAGCAGTGTGTGGGGGGATGGCTACACCTTC. This gives the protein CASSVWGDGYTF.

The CDR3 spells CASSYQRFGYTF. DNA for the CDR3: TGTGCCAGCAGTTATCAGAGGTTTGGCTACACCTTC. The J gene is TRBJ1-2, the V gene TRBV28; no definite D call. CDR3 length: 12 residues. Germline values: CDR1 MDHEN, CDR2 SYDVKM. V was clipped by 4 bases and J by 7 bases, with 10 bases between them.

This chain links TRBV6-6 with TRBJ2-1; D is uncertain. V was clipped by 6 bases and J by 8 bases, with 14 bases between them. CDR3 length: 13 residues. From germline, CDR1 is MNHNY and CDR2 SVGAGI (reference sequence). DNA of the CDR3: TGTGCCAGCAGCGAGCGAGGCAACGATGAGCAGTTCTTC. This encodes CASSERGNDEQFF.

The chain combines TRBV6-5 with TRBJ2-3, with TRBD2 matching 7 bases. With V trimmed by 6 bases and J by 0 bases, 6 bases remained unmatched. The CDR3 has 15 residues. The germline gives CDR1 MNHEY, CDR2 SVGAGI. The CDR3 coding sequence is TGTGCCAGCAGACGAGCGGGGCTCAGCACAGATACGCAGTATTTT. Translating gives CASRRAGLSTDTQYF.

Here the CDR3 reads CAISEKTGLSYEQYF. CDR3 DNA: TGTGCCATCAGTGAGAAGACAGGGCTATCCTACGAGCAGTACTTC. The V and J genes are TRBV10-3 and TRBJ2-7; TRBD1 aligns across 7 bases. The CDR3 covers 15 residues. Germline CDR1 reads ENHRY; CDR2 reads SYGVKD. V was clipped by 2 bases and J by 1 base; unmatched bases: 5.

This rearrangement joins TRBV2 to TRBJ2-3, with D hard to call. The CDR3 has 14 residues. Trimming stripped 9 bases from V and 1 base from J, with 14 bases between. The germline V gene has CDR1 SNHLY and CDR2 FYNNEI. The CDR3: CASAHPSGTDTQYF. CDR3 sequence (DNA): TGTGCCAGTGCCCACCCCAGCGGCACAGATACGCAGTATTTT.

The chain links TRBV4-1 to TRBJ2-7; tentative D call: TRBD1 (6 bases). V lost 4 bases and J 0 bases, leaving 7 bases between the germline ends. CDR3 length: 13 residues. Germline lookup yields CDR1 MGHRA and CDR2 YSYEKL. CDR3 in amino acids: CASSPGVSYEQYF. The CDR3 DNA sequence: TGCGCCAGCAGCCCAGGGGTCTCCTACGAGCAGTACTTC.

V usage is TRBV11-3 and J usage is TRBJ2-7; D may be TRBD2 (6 bases). Germline CDR1 is SGHNT and CDR2 is YENEEA. Trimming cost V 0 bases and J 0 bases, with 12 bases left between them. CDR3 size: 16 residues. The CDR3 protein is CASSLEASASSYEQYF. The CDR3 region has the DNA TGTGCCAGCAGCTTAGAGGCTAGCGCCTCCTCCTACGAGCAGTACTTC.

This clone was picked up a small number of times. The genes are TRBV19 and TRBJ2-1; 10 nucleotides agree with TRBD2. The length of the CDR3 is 15 residues. Germline V gene lookup returns CDR1 LNHDA and CDR2 SQIVND (reference sequence). J gave up 6 bases and V 6 bases, and 8 bases lay outside the gene matches. The CDR3 loop reads CASSSSSGSANEQFF. CDR3 DNA: TGTGCCAGTAGCTCATCTAGCGGGAGTGCCAATGAGCAGTTCTTC.

The rearrangement links TRBV5-1 to TRBJ1-2; 7 bases line up with TRBD1. V was clipped by 4 bases and J by 3 bases; unmatched bases: 12. Germline values: CDR1 SGHRS, CDR2 YFSETQ. CDR3 size: 16 residues. This chain's CDR3 is CASSTTGRQGDYGYTF. The DNA for the CDR3 is TGCGCCAGCAGCACCACGGGTAGACAGGGAGACTATGGCTACACCTTC.

The V call is TRBV29-1, the J call TRBJ2-7, with no clear D. Germline CDR1 SQVTM, CDR2 ANQGSEA. The CDR3 contains 13 residues. V lost 8 bases, J lost 3 bases, and 17 bases lay in between. The CDR3 bases are TGCAGCATAACCCTCACGGTTAACTACGAGCAGTACTTC. Protein: CSITLTVNYEQYF.

The chain carries TRBV24-1 and TRBJ2-3; unclear D gene. Germline values: CDR1 KGHDR, CDR2 SFDVKD. V lost 5 bases to trimming and J lost 5 bases, with 13 bases between them. The CDR3 sequence is 14 residues long. The CDR3 region is CATSAYPAEDTQYF. The DNA of the CDR3 is TGTGCCACCAGTGCCTACCCCGCGGAAGATACGCAGTATTTT.